This T cell receptor (beta chain) is drawn from a study of blood T cell repertoires in COVID-19. Study background: Whether acute or convalescent, the COVID-19 samples came from the United States, Italy and Spain.

Original processing methods: Estimation of nucleated cell counts was performed using reference gene primer amplification. Assay used: immunoSEQ multiplex PCR; TCRdb lists only in-frame clones, some missing. D and trimming come from the DNA, and the V and J calls and clone size come from that table. The repertoire includes 130,000 or so clones, under 90% of them detected once, and over 9% sits in the top ten. The receptor was isolated from a woman in her fifties or sixties with acute or convalescent COVID-19. The sample was peripheral blood.

In DNA, the CDR3 is TGTGCCAGTAGTATAGATCGAGGGCGGAGCTATGGCTACACCTTC. As protein: CASSIDRGRSYGYTF. The chain is built from TRBV19 and TRBJ1-2, with no clear D. The V gene's germline CDR1 is LNHDA and CDR2 SQIVND (reference sequence). The CDR3 has 15 residues. Between the trimmed V and J ends, which lost 0 bases and 4 bases, there was a span of 12 bases.